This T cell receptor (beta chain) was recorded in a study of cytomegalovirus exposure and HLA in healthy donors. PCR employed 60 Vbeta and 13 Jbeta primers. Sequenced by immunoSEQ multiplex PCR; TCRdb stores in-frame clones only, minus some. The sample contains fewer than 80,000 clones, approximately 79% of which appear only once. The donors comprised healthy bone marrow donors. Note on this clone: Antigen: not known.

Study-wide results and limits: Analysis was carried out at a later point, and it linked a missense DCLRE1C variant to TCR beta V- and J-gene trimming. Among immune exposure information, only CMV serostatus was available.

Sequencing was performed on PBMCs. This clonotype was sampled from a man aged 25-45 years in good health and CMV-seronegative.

CDR3 coding DNA: TGTGCCAGTAGTGTTGACGGGACTTTTAACTATGGCTACACCTTC. Protein: CASSVDGTFNYGYTF. V usage is TRBV19 and J usage is TRBJ1-2; D may be TRBD1 (5 bases). V lost 5 bases to trimming and J lost 1 base, with 14 bases between them. This CDR3 contains 15 residues. In germline, CDR1 is LNHDA, CDR2 SQIVND (reference sequence). The entire variable domain, with the rest obtained from reference TRBV19 and TRBJ1-2, is as follows: DGGITQSPKYLFRKEGQNVTLSCEQNLNHDAMYWYRQDPGQGLRLIYYSQIVNDFQKGDIAEGYSVSREKKESFPLTVTSAQKNPTAFYLCASSVDGTFNYGYTFGSGTRLTVV.